Following are 18 T cell receptor beta chains from one sample sequenced in a study of PD-L1 blockade in urothelial cancer (dated by TCRdb to the late 2010s). The library came from the immunoSEQ multiplex PCR assay. TCRdb holds this immuneACCESS table with in-frame rearrangements only. Some clones are missing; in checked studies, unresolved V genes explain under half, and the rest has no known cause. The sample table shows roughly 20,000 clones, and 90% are seen once. The ten largest clones capture roughly 15% of the sample. The starting material was PBMCs, obtained around atezolizumab (anti-PD-L1) treatment. Receptor source: a woman in her sixties or seventies with urothelial cancer.

CDR3 DNA: TGTGCCAGCAGCTTAGCGGAGGGGCCTGCCTACGAGCAGTACTTC. Translation gives CASSLAEGPAYEQYF. J is TRBJ2-7 and V is TRBV7-2; maybe TRBD2 (6 bases). V shed 0 bases and J shed 2 bases, with 11 bases lying between them. The CDR3 is 15 residues long. CDR1 is SGHTA and CDR2 is FQGNSA in the germline V gene.

The chain couples TRBV28 to TRBJ2-7, with TRBD2 as a possible D gene (5 bases). V was clipped by 3 bases and J by 6 bases, with 18 bases between them. This CDR3 is 15 amino acids long. Germline CDR1 and CDR2: MDHEN and SYDVKM. The chain's CDR3 is CASSFSGLPLGEQYF. DNA of the CDR3: TGTGCCAGCAGTTTTTCTGGACTCCCTCTTGGCGAGCAGTACTTC.

The chain combines TRBV20-1 with TRBJ2-5; D gene unclear. The length of the CDR3 is 11 residues. V lost 7 bases and J 5 bases, leaving 11 bases between the germline ends. CDR1 and CDR2 (germline): DFQATT, SNEGSKA (reference sequence). CDR3: CSVLRSETQYF. CDR3 in DNA: TGCAGTGTCCTAAGGAGCGAGACCCAGTACTTC.

This chain uses TRBV7-9 with TRBJ2-5; 7 bases line up with TRBD2. The germline V gene has CDR1 SEHNR and CDR2 FQNEAQ (reference sequence). After removal of 4 bases from V and 5 bases from J, the junction contained 13 bases not matched to a gene. This CDR3 contains 16 residues. CDR3 sequence: CASSWGGGTLGETQYF. The DNA for the CDR3 is TGTGCCAGCAGCTGGGGGGGTGGAACACTCGGGGAGACCCAGTACTTC.

A single count supports this clone. V is TRBV5-1 and J is TRBJ1-1; 8 bases map to TRBD1. The CDR3 sequence is 15 residues long. Germline loops: CDR1 SGHRS, CDR2 YFSETQ. Trimming took 0 bases from V and 1 from J; bases not matched to a gene: 2. The CDR3 loop reads CASSLAGQGNTEAFF. CDR3 DNA sequence: TGCGCCAGCAGCTTGGCCGGACAGGGGAACACTGAAGCTTTCTTT.

This chain connects TRBV9 to TRBJ2-1; D possibly corresponds to TRBD2 (6 bases). V was shortened by 0 bases and J by 8 bases, with 15 bases between the two germline ends. The CDR3 sequence is 15 residues long. Looked up from germline, CDR1 is SGDLS and CDR2 is YYNGEE. The CDR3 DNA is TGTGCCAGCAGCGTAGCGTACAGCCCGGGGGATGAGCAGTTCTTC. Its translation is CASSVAYSPGDEQFF.

The J gene is TRBJ2-6, the V gene TRBV5-1; TRBD1 agrees at 7 bases. The CDR3 has 18 residues. Germline V gene lookup returns CDR1 SGHRS and CDR2 YFSETQ. Trimming took 3 bases from V and 0 from J; bases not matched to a gene: 9. The CDR3 spells CASSSRTGFTSGANVLTF. Written as DNA, the CDR3 is TGCGCCAGCAGCTCTCGGACAGGATTTACCTCTGGGGCCAACGTCCTGACTTTC.

In this sample, this clone turned up a few times. The rearrangement uses TRBV6-1 and TRBJ2-2; maybe TRBD2 (7 bases). Deletions cut 4 bases from V and 6 bases from J, with 15 bases between. This CDR3 has 15 amino acids. The germline V gene encodes CDR1 MNHNS and CDR2 SASEGT. This chain's CDR3 is CASSARGGVSGELFF. The CDR3 DNA sequence: TGTGCCAGCAGTGCTAGAGGGGGGGTGTCCGGGGAGCTGTTTTTT.

The gene calls are TRBV9 and TRBJ2-3; D is ambiguous. CDR3 length: 14 amino acids. Looked up from germline, CDR1 is SGDLS and CDR2 is YYNGEE. V lost 10 bases, J lost 0 bases, and 15 bases lay in between. CDR3 coding DNA: TGTGCCCAAGCACGCGGCGTAAGCACAGATACGCAGTATTTT. Translating it yields CAQARGVSTDTQYF.

The chain recombines TRBV2 with TRBJ1-1; 10 bases align to TRBD1. The germline V gene encodes CDR1 SNHLY and CDR2 FYNNEI. The V gene end was trimmed by 10 bases and the J gene end by 5 bases; junction bases not matched to a gene: 7. The CDR3 runs 13 residues. In nucleotides, the CDR3 is TGTGCCACCGCGACAGGGGGCTGGACTGAAGCTTTCTTT. Residues: CATATGGWTEAFF.

The V and J genes are TRBV7-8 and TRBJ2-7, with TRBD1 matching over 10 bases. V was clipped by 0 bases and J by 11 bases; unmatched bases: 7. Germline V lookup: CDR1 SGHVS, CDR2 FQNEAQ. The CDR3 extends over 14 amino acids. CDR3 coding DNA: TGTGCCAGCAGCTTAGCTGCTCGGACAGGGGGGGAGTACTTC. Its translation: CASSLAARTGGEYF.

V gene TRBV2 combines with J gene TRBJ1-4, with D unresolved. V was pared by 1 base and J by 5 bases, with 11 bases between. The CDR3 is made up of 15 amino acids. Germline V CDR1 and CDR2: SNHLY, FYNNEI. This chain's CDR3 is CASSEGYFENEKLFF. The CDR3 region has the DNA TGTGCCAGCAGTGAAGGGTACTTTGAGAATGAAAAACTGTTTTTT.

The gene calls are TRBV27 and TRBJ1-1; the match to TRBD1 covers 10 bases. The CDR3 extends over 14 amino acids. V dropped 6 bases and J dropped 7; count of bases not matched to a gene: 8. CDR1 is MNHEY and CDR2 is SMNVEV in the germline V gene (reference sequence). The CDR3 DNA sequence: TGTGCCAGCAGCTTTGACAGGGGGCGGAATGAAGCTTTCTTT. Protein product: CASSFDRGRNEAFF.

The chain links TRBV27 to TRBJ2-3; D gene ambiguous. This CDR3 is built from 10 residues. V was clipped by 9 bases and J by 8 bases, with 9 bases between them. Per the germline V gene, CDR1 is MNHEY and CDR2 is SMNVEV (reference sequence). The CDR3, as DNA: TGTGCCAGTGGGCGCAGTACGCAGTATTTT. It is translated as CASGRSTQYF.

The CDR3 DNA reads as TGTGCCAGCAGCGTAGGTCGGAGACAGGGGTTTTTGGAGACCCAGTACTTC. As protein: CASSVGRRQGFLETQYF. V gene TRBV9 combines with J gene TRBJ2-5; 8 bases agree with TRBD1. With V trimmed by 0 bases and J by 5 bases, 12 bases remained unmatched. The CDR3 totals 17 residues. Germline values: CDR1 SGDLS, CDR2 YYNGEE.

The chain combines TRBV7-6 with TRBJ2-7; a possible D gene is TRBD2 (5 bases). Deletions cut 5 bases from V and 4 bases from J, with 18 bases between. This CDR3 region has 15 residues. CDR1 SGHVS and CDR2 FNYEAQ come from the germline V gene. CDR3 coding DNA: TGTGCCAGCAGCCTAAACTCCGCCGAGGGATACGAGCAGTACTTC. Protein sequence: CASSLNSAEGYEQYF. Full variable domain (rest looked up from reference TRBV7-6 and TRBJ2-7): GAGVSQSPRYKVTKRGQDVALRCDPISGHVSLYWYRQALGQGPEFLTYFNYEAQQDKSGLPNDRFSAERPEGSISTLTIQRTEQRDSAMYRCASSLNSAEGYEQYFGPGTRLTVT.

V gene TRBV19 combines with J gene TRBJ2-5; maybe TRBD1 (6 bases). V gave up 3 bases and J gave up 5 bases, with 13 bases separating them. There are 14 residues in the CDR3. CDR1 and CDR2 from the germline V gene are LNHDA and SQIVND (reference sequence). The CDR3 DNA follows: TGTGCCAGTAGTATGGGACACCTCGGGGAGACCCAGTACTTC. Its protein is CASSMGHLGETQYF.

The chain joins TRBV19 to TRBJ2-7, with 7 bases lining up with TRBD2. Germline V gene lookup returns CDR1 LNHDA and CDR2 SQIVND (reference sequence). This CDR3 has 16 residues. V shed 4 bases, J shed 4 bases, and the junction held 13 bases outside the gene matches. CDR3 nucleotide sequence: TGTGCCAGTAGTACCCCTCGGGGGGTAATGGGATACGAGCAGTACTTC. Protein: CASSTPRGVMGYEQYF.